This T cell receptor (beta chain) was obtained from a study of blood T cells in healthy people across ages. Study outcomes and limitations: Significant beta diversity loss was already apparent by age roughly 38, declining roughly linearly.

The donors, all healthy, were Caucasians living in Russia, aged roughly 6 to 95. The authors isolated at least 6 million PBMCs per sample. A sample-barcoded 5' primer and a J-beta primer mix were used in a second PCR of roughly 7 to 11 cycles. TCRdb re-derived calls from the 5' RACE reads in MiXCR, one entry per CDR3 protein. The data show about 830,000 distinct CDR3 sequences, 55% to 65% seen once. A note on this clonotype: Its antigen is not identified.

Material: blood. This TCR was sampled from a young man in good health.

The CDR3 nucleotides read TGTGCCAGCAGCACCCGGACAGGGTGGGGGGGCACTGAAGCTTTCTTT. It is translated as CASSTRTGWGGTEAFF. The chain recombines TRBV3-1 with TRBJ1-1, with 8 bases fitting TRBD1. Per germline, CDR1 LGHDT and CDR2 YNNKEL (reference sequence). The V gene end was trimmed by 5 bases and the J gene end by 4 bases; junction bases not matched to a gene: 12. The CDR3 runs 16 residues.